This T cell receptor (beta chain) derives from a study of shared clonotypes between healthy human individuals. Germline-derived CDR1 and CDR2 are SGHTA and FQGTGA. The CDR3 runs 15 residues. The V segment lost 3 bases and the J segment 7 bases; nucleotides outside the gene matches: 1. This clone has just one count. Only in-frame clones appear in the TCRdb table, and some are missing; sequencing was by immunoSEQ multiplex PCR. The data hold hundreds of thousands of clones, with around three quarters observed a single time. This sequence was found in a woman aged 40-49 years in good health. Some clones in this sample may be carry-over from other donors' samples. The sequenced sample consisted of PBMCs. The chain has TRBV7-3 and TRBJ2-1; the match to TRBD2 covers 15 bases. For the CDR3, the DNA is TGTGCCAGCAGCTTTGGACTAGCGGGAGGGAATGAGCAGTTCTTC. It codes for CASSFGLAGGNEQFF.